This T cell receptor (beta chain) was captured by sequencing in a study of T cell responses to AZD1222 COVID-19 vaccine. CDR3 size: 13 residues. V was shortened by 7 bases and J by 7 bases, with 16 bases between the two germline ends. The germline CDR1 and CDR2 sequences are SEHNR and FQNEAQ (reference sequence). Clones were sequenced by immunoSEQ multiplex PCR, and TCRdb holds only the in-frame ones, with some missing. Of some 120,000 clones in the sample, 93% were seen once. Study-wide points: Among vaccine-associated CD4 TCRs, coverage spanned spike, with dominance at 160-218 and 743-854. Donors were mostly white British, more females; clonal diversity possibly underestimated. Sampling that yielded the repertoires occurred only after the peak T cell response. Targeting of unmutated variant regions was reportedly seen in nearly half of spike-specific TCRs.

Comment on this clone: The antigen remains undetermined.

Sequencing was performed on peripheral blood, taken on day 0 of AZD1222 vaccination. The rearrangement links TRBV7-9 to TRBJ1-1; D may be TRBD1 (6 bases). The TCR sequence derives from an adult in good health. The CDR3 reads CASTGPGGSEAFF. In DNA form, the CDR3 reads TGTGCCAGCACCGGACCCGGGGGCAGTGAAGCTTTCTTT.